The clone carrying this T cell receptor (beta chain) was counted ten times or more. The sample comes from a study of identical twins. Germline V lookup: CDR1 SGHRS, CDR2 YFSETQ. V lost 5 bases and J lost 2; bases outside the gene matches: 5. This CDR3 region has 15 residues. TCRdb analysed the 5' RACE reads with MiXCR anew, one entry per CDR3 protein. Of 640,000 or so distinct CDR3 sequences listed, 6% to 6.5% are singletons. The sequencing sample was made of naive T cells sorted from blood. This TCR came from a man aged 18 to 30 in good health. The genes are TRBV5-1 and TRBJ2-3; 10 nucleotides match TRBD2. The CDR3 protein is CASRWTSGYTDTQYF. As DNA, the CDR3 is TGCGCCAGCAGGTGGACTAGCGGATACACAGATACGCAGTATTTT.